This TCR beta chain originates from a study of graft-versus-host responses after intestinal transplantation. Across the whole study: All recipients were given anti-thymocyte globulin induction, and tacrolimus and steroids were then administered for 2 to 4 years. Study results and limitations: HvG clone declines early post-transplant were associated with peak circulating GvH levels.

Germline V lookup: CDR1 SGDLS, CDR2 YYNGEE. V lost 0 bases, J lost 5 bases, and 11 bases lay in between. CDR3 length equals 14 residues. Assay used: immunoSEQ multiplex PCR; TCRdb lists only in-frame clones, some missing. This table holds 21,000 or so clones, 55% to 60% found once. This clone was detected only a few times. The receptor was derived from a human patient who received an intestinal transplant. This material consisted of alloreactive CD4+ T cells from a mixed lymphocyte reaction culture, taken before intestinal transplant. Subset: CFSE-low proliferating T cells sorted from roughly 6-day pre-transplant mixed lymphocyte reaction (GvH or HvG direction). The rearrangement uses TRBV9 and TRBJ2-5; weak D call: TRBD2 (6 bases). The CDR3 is CASSVEGRGETQYF. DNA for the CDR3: TGTGCCAGCAGCGTAGAGGGTCGGGGGGAGACCCAGTACTTC.